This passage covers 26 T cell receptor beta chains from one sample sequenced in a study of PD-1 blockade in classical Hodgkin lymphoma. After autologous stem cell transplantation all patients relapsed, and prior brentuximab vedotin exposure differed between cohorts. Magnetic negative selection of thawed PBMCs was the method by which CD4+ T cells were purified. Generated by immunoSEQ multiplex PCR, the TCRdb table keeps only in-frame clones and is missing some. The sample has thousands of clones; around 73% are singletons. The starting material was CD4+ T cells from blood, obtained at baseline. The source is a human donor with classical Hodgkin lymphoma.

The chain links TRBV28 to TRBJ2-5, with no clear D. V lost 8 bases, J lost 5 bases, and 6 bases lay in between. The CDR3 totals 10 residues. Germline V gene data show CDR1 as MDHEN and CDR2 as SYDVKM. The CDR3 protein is CASRSETQYF. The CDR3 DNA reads TGTGCCAGCCGTTCGGAGACCCAGTACTTC.

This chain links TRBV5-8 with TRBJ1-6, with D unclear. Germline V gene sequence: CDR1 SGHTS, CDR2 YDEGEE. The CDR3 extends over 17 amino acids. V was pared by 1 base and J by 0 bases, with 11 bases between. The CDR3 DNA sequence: TGTGCCAGCAGCTTGAGAGTCGGCTTCTCCTATAATTCACCCCTCCACTTT. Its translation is CASSLRVGFSYNSPLHF.

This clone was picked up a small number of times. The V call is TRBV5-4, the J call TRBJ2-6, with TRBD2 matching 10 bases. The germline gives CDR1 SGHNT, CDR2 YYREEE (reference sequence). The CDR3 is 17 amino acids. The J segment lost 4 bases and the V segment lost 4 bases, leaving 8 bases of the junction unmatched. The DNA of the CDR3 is TGTGCCAGCAGCCCGAGCGGGGGGGCCCTGGGGGCCAACGTCCTGACTTTC. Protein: CASSPSGGALGANVLTF. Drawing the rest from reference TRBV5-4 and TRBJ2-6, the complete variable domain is ETGVTQSPTHLIKTRGQQVTLRCSSQSGHNTVSWYQQALGQGPQFIFQYYREEENGRGNFPPRFSGLQFPNYSSELNVNALELDDSALYLCASSPSGGALGANVLTFGAGSRLTVL.

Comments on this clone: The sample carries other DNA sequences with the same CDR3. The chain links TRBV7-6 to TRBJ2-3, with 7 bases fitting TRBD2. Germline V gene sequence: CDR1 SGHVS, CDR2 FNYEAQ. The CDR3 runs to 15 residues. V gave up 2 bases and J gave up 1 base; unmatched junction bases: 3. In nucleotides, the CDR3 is TGTGCCAGCAGCTTATTGGCGGGGGGCACAGATACGCAGTATTTT. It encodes CASSLLAGGTDTQYF.

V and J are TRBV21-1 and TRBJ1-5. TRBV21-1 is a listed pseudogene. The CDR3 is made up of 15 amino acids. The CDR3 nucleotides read TGTGCCACCACCTTACGGGGATTAAGAGGGCAGCCCCAGCATTTT. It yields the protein CATTLRGLRGQPQHF.

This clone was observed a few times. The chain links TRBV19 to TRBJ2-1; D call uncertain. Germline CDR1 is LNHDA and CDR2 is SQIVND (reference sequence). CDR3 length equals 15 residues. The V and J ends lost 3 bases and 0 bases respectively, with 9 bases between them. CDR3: CASSMQESSYNEQFF. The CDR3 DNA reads TGTGCCAGTAGTATGCAAGAGAGCTCCTACAATGAGCAGTTCTTC.

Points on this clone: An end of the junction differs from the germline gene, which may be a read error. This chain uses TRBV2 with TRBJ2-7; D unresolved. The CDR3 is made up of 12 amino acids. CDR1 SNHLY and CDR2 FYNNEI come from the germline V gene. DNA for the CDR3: TGTGCCAGCAGTGACCGGGTGGTCTCGCCATCCTTC. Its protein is CASSDRVVSPSF.

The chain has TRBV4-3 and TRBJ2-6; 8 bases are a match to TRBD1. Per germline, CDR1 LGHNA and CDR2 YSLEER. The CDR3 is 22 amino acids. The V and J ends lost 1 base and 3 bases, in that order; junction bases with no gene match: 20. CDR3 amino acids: CASSQVIPLLTQGAGGANVLTF. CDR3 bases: TGCGCCAGCAGCCAAGTCATACCCCTTCTGACTCAGGGGGCGGGTGGGGCCAACGTCCTGACTTTC.

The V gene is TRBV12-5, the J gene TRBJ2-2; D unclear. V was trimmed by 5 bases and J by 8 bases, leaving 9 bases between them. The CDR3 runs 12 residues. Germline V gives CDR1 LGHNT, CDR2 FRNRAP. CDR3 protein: CASGLREGELFF. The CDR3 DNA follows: TGTGCTAGTGGTCTACGAGAAGGGGAGCTGTTTTTT.

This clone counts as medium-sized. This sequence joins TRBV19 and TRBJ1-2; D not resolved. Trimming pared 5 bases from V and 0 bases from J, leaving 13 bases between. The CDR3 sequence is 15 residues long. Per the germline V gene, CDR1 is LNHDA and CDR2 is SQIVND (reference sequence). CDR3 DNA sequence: TGTGCCAGTAGTCCTCGACGGGAAACTAACTATGGCTACACCTTC. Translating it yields CASSPRRETNYGYTF.

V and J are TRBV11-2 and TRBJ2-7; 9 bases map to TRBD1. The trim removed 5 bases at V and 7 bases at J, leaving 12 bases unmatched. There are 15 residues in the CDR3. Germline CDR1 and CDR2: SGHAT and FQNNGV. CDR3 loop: CASSPRRGQGTEQYF. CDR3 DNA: TGTGCCAGCAGCCCCCGGCGGGGACAGGGAACAGAGCAGTACTTC.

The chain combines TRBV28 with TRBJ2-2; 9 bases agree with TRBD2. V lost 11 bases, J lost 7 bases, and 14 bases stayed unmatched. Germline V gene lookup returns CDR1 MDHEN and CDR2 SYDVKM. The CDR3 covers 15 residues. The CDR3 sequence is CAVQGELAGYGELFF. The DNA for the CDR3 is TGTGCCGTACAAGGAGAGCTAGCGGGGTACGGGGAGCTGTTTTTT.

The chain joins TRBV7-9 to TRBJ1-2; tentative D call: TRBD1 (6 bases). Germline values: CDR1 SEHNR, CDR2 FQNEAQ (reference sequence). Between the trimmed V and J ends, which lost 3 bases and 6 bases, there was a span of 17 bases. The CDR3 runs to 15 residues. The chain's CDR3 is CASSFKGDPLDGYTF. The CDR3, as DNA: TGTGCCAGCAGCTTCAAGGGGGACCCTCTTGATGGCTACACCTTC.

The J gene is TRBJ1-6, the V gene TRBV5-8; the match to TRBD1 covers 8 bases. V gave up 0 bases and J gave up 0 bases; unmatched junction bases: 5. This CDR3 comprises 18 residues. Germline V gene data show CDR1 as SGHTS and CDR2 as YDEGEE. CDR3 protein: CASSLGQGIYSYNSPLHF. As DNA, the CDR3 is TGTGCCAGCAGCTTGGGACAGGGGATATACTCCTATAATTCACCCCTCCACTTT. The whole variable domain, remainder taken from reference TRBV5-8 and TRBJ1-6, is EAGVTQSPTHLIKTRGQQATLRCSPISGHTSVYWYQQALGLGLQFLLWYDEGEERNRGNFPPRFSGRQFPNYSSELNVNALELEDSALYLCASSLGQGIYSYNSPLHFGNGTRLTVT.

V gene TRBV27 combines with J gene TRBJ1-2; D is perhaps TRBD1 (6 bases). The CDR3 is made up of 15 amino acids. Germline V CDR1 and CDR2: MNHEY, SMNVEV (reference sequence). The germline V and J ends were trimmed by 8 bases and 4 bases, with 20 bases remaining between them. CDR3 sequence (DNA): TGTGCCAGCTCTGACAGGCCAGCAGCTCTCTATGGCTACACCTTC. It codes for CASSDRPAALYGYTF.

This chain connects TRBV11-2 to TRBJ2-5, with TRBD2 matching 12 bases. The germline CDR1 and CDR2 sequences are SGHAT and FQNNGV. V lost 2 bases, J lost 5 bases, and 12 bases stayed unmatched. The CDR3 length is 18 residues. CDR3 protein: CASSLSAPSGGAWETQYF. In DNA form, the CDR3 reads TGTGCCAGCAGCTTATCGGCGCCTAGCGGGGGGGCTTGGGAGACCCAGTACTTC.

The CDR3, as DNA: TGCGCCAGCAGCCAAGACCGGGGGGGCAGGGAGACCCAGTACTTC. Protein sequence: CASSQDRGGRETQYF. The rearrangement joins TRBV4-3 to TRBJ2-5; the match to TRBD2 covers 8 bases. The junction had 5 bases not matched to a gene; V was cut back by 0 bases and J by 5 bases. This CDR3 contains 15 residues. Looked up from germline, CDR1 is LGHNA and CDR2 is YSLEER.

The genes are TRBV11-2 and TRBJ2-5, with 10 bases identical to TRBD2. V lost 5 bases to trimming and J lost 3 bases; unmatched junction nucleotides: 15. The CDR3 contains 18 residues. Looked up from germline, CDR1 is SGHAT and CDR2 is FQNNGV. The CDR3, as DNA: TGTGCCAGCAGCCTTCCCCCAAGACTAGCGGGCCAGGAAGAGACCCAGTACTTC. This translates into CASSLPPRLAGQEETQYF.

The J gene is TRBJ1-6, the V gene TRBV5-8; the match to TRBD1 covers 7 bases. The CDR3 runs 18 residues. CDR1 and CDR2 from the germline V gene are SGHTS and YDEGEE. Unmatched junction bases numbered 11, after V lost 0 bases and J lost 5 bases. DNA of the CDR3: TGTGCCAGCAGCTTGGAGGCAGCCCGCGGGACAGATAATTCACCCCTCCACTTT. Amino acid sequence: CASSLEAARGTDNSPLHF.

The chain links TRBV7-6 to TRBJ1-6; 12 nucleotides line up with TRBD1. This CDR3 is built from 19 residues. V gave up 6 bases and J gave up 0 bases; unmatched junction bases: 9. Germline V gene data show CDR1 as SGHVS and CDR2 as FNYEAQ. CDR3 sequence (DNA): TGTGCCAGCAGTTCCTTGGAGGGACAGGGGGCCTCCTATAATTCACCCCTCCACTTT. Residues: CASSSLEGQGASYNSPLHF.

CDR3 in amino acids: CASSSRLASSYNEQFF. The CDR3 DNA follows: TGTGCCAGCAGTTCCAGACTAGCGAGCTCCTACAATGAGCAGTTCTTC. The V and J genes are TRBV27 and TRBJ2-1, with 8 positions matching TRBD2. The J segment lost 0 bases and the V segment lost 4 bases, leaving 5 bases of the junction unmatched. This CDR3 region has 16 residues. The germline CDR1 and CDR2 sequences are MNHEY and SMNVEV (reference sequence).

This CDR3 reads CASGPDRGLYQPQHF. CDR3 nucleotides: TGTGCTAGTGGCCCGGACAGGGGGCTGTATCAGCCCCAGCATTTT. The rearrangement links TRBV12-5 to TRBJ1-5; 11 bases match TRBD1. The CDR3 is made up of 15 amino acids. Losses at the gene ends were 6 bases for V and 5 bases for J; bases not matched to a gene: 6. Germline CDR1 LGHNT, CDR2 FRNRAP.

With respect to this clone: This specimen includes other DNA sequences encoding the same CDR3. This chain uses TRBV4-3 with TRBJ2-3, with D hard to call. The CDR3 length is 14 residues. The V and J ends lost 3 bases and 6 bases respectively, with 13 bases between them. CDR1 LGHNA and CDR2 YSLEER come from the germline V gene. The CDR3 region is CASSQAPAMDTQYF. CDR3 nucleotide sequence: TGCGCCAGCAGCCAGGCTCCAGCGATGGATACGCAGTATTTT.

CDR3 residues: CASSRLGQQNTEAFF. In DNA form, the CDR3 reads TGCGCCAGCAGCCGCTTGGGACAGCAGAACACTGAAGCTTTCTTT. The V call is TRBV4-1, the J call TRBJ1-1, with 7 bases lining up with TRBD1. This CDR3 region has 15 residues. Germline V lookup: CDR1 MGHRA, CDR2 YSYEKL. Trimming cost V 4 bases and J 1 base; bases outside gene matches: 6.

The CDR3 here is CASSKSGTNYEQYF. Here the CDR3 DNA reads TGTGCCAGCAGCAAATCCGGGACAAACTACGAGCAGTACTTC. The V and J genes are TRBV7-8 and TRBJ2-7, with D perhaps TRBD1 (6 bases). The ends were cut back, 5 bases at V and 3 bases at J, with 14 bases in the middle. Germline V gene data show CDR1 as SGHVS and CDR2 as FQNEAQ. The CDR3 runs to 14 residues.

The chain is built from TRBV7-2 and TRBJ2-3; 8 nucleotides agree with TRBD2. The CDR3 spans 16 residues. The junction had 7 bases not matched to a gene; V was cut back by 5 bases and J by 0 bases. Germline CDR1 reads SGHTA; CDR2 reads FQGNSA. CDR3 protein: CASSAGLAKSTDTQYF. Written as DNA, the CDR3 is TGTGCCAGCAGCGCCGGACTAGCCAAAAGCACAGATACGCAGTATTTT.